Below, 8 T cell receptor beta chains from the same sample are listed, as sequenced in a study of T cells after yellow fever vaccination. TCRdb reanalysed the 5' RACE reads using MiXCR and keeps one entry per CDR3 protein. This table holds around 300,000 distinct CDR3 sequences, 4.1% found once. This specimen was PBMCs, taken 5 days after the yellow fever booster vaccination. The origin of the receptors is a man aged 18 to 30 who received the YFV17D yellow fever vaccine.

There are a few counts of this clonotype. The J gene is TRBJ2-1, the V gene TRBV7-9; no reliable D call. Germline loops: CDR1 SEHNR, CDR2 FQNEAQ (reference sequence). The CDR3 covers 12 residues. With 11 bases removed from V and 7 bases from J, the gap between germline ends came to 15 bases. CDR3: CAGTDQVNEQFF. The CDR3 DNA follows: TGTGCCGGCACCGATCAGGTGAATGAGCAGTTCTTC. The full variable domain, completed using reference TRBV7-9 and TRBJ2-1, is DTGVSQNPRHKITKRGQNVTFRCDPISEHNRLYWYRQTLGQGPEFLTYFQNEAQLEKSRLLSDRFSAERPKGSFSTLEIQRTEQGDSAMYLCAGTDQVNEQFFGPGTRLTVL.

The J gene is TRBJ2-2, the V gene TRBV7-2; no reliable D call. Germline V gene data show CDR1 as SGHTA and CDR2 as FQGNSA. Trimming cost V 1 base and J 6 bases, with 6 bases left between them. This CDR3 has 13 residues. This CDR3 is CASSLVYPGELFF. The DNA of the CDR3 is TGTGCCAGCAGCTTAGTTTACCCCGGGGAGCTGTTTTTT.

A few counts support this clonotype. The rearrangement uses TRBV3-1 and TRBJ2-1; 8 nucleotides match TRBD2. The CDR3 has 16 residues. Germline CDR1 LGHDT, CDR2 YNNKEL (reference sequence). Trimming at V came to 1 base and at J to 3 bases, leaving 5 bases not matched to a gene. CDR3 DNA sequence: TGTGCCAGCAGCCAAGCAGCTAGCGGGTACTACAATGAGCAGTTCTTC. This encodes CASSQAASGYYNEQFF.

The table lists this clonotype with a few counts. The rearrangement links TRBV6-2 or TRBV6-3 to TRBJ2-1; 11 nucleotides match TRBD2. The V gene end was trimmed by 10 bases and the J gene end by 3 bases; junction bases not matched to a gene: 8. CDR1 MNHEY and CDR2 SVGEGT come from the germline V gene. The CDR3 has 15 amino acids. The CDR3 is CAISLGTSGYNEQFF. CDR3 in DNA: TGTGCCATCTCCCTGGGGACTAGCGGCTACAATGAGCAGTTCTTC.

This chain joins TRBV28 and TRBJ1-1; no definite D call. This CDR3 is 13 amino acids long. Trimming left V 7 bases short and J 5 bases short, with 14 bases between. Germline CDR1 is MDHEN and CDR2 is SYDVKM. The CDR3 region is CASTKTIPTEAFF. DNA of the CDR3: TGTGCCAGCACCAAGACAATCCCAACTGAAGCTTTCTTT.

This clonotype showed up just a few times. The rearrangement links TRBV7-6 to TRBJ2-7; D perhaps matches TRBD2 (6 bases). Germline CDR1 SGHVS, CDR2 FNYEAQ. This CDR3 comprises 15 residues. Trimming stripped 2 bases from V and 4 bases from J, with 15 bases between. CDR3 in DNA: TGTGCCAGCAGCTTATTTTCCGGGACTCATTACGAGCAGTACTTC. Translation gives CASSLFSGTHYEQYF.

This clonotype was recorded a few times. The rearrangement uses TRBV21-1 and TRBJ2-7. TRBV21-1 is a pseudogene segment. This CDR3 region has 12 residues. The CDR3 loop is CASSKIRIEQYF. The CDR3 DNA reads as TGTGCCAGCAGCAAAATAAGGATCGAGCAGTACTTC.

V and J are TRBV7-2 and TRBJ2-7; D may be TRBD2 (5 bases). Trimming removed 4 bases at V and 1 base at J, with 14 bases between. Germline CDR1 is SGHTA and CDR2 is FQGNSA. This CDR3 spans 15 amino acids. The CDR3 nucleotides are TGTGCCAGCAGCTACGACCGCGGGCCATCCTACGAGCAGTACTTC. Amino acids: CASSYDRGPSYEQYF.